This passage covers 8 T cell receptor beta chains from one sample sequenced in a study of response to subunit inactivated influenza vaccine. A single record per CDR3 protein comes from TCRdb applying MiXCR to the RT-PCR reads. The sample shows around 480,000 distinct CDR3 sequences, approximately 11% of them seen only once. Sequences were derived from PBMCs from blood, sampled roughly 47 days after vaccination. The receptors here all came from a man aged 50 to 59 who received an inactivated influenza vaccine.

This chain uses TRBV4-2 with TRBJ2-3; 7 positions match TRBD2. The length of the CDR3 is 16 residues. CDR1 is LGHNA and CDR2 is YNFKEQ in the germline V gene. The trim removed 0 bases at V and 1 base at J, leaving 4 bases unmatched. CDR3 DNA: TGTGCCAGCAGCCAAGATATGGGGGGGGGCACAGATACGCAGTATTTT. Protein: CASSQDMGGGTDTQYF.

A remark on this clonotype: Mismatch with germline at one junction end may stem from a read error. The rearrangement links TRBV18 to TRBJ2-6; D is perhaps TRBD2 (5 bases). This CDR3 is 15 amino acids long. Germline V CDR1 and CDR2: KGHSH, LQKENI. CDR3 in DNA: TGTGCCAGCTCACCCGGACTCTCTGGGCCCAACGTCCTGACTTTC. This gives the protein CASSPGLSGPNVLTF.

The gene calls are TRBV12-3 or TRBV12-4 and TRBJ1-6, with D maybe TRBD1 (6 bases). Trimming left V 6 bases short and J 7 bases short, with 13 bases between. The CDR3 consists of 14 residues. The CDR3 sequence: CASSHGTHNSPLHF. The CDR3 bases are TGTGCCAGCAGCCACGGGACACACAATTCACCCCTCCACTTT.

This clonotype was detected many times. This chain uses TRBV12-3 or TRBV12-4 with TRBJ2-7; D is unresolved. V shed 3 bases and J shed 4 bases, with 16 bases lying between them. The CDR3 runs 15 residues. In nucleotides, the CDR3 is TGTGCCAGCAGTTTTTCTACACCGGCGGCATACGAGCAGTACTTC. It translates to CASSFSTPAAYEQYF.

J is TRBJ1-1 and V is TRBV9; no clear D. Trimming cost V 0 bases and J 0 bases, with 6 bases left between them. In germline, CDR1 is SGDLS, CDR2 YYNGEE. The CDR3 covers 14 residues. CDR3 coding DNA: TGTGCCAGCAGCGTAGGGCCGATGAACACTGAAGCTTTCTTT. Translated, it gives CASSVGPMNTEAFF.

This clonotype was observed a handful of times. The chain has TRBV28 and TRBJ1-2; D call uncertain. V was clipped by 3 bases and J by 1 base, with 9 bases between them. CDR1 MDHEN and CDR2 SYDVKM come from the germline V gene. This CDR3 region has 14 residues. The CDR3 nucleotides read TGTGCCAGCAGTTTTCGGGTCGGTAACTATGGCTACACCTTC. Residues: CASSFRVGNYGYTF.

This rearrangement joins TRBV5-6 to TRBJ2-5; 7 bases map to TRBD2. The germline V gene has CDR1 SGHDT and CDR2 YYEEEE. The ends lost 0 bases at V and 7 bases at J; junction bases unmatched: 3. This CDR3 spans 13 amino acids. The CDR3 loop reads CASSLGREGTQYF. CDR3 coding DNA: TGTGCCAGCAGCTTGGGAAGGGAGGGGACCCAGTACTTC.

The chain couples TRBV14 to TRBJ1-2, with D tentatively TRBD1 (5 bases). The CDR3 is 18 amino acids. Trimming shortened V by 4 bases and J by 6 bases, and 27 bases separated the two germline ends. The germline V gene encodes CDR1 SGHDN and CDR2 FVKESK. The CDR3 here is CASSRLFGLGAGTNGYTF. DNA of the CDR3: TGTGCCAGCAGCCGTCTTTTCGGGTTAGGGGCCGGTACAAATGGCTACACCTTC.